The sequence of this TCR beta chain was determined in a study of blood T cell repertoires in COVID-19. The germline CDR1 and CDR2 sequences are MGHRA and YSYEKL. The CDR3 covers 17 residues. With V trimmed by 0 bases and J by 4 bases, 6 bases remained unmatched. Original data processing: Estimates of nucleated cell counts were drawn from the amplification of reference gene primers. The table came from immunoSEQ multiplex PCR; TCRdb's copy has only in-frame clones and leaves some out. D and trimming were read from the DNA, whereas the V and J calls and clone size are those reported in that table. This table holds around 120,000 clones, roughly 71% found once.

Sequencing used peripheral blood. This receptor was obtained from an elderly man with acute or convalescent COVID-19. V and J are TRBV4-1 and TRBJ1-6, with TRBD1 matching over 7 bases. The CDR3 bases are TGCGCCAGCAGCCAAGATGGGCAGGGGGATTATAATTCACCCCTCCACTTT. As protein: CASSQDGQGDYNSPLHF.